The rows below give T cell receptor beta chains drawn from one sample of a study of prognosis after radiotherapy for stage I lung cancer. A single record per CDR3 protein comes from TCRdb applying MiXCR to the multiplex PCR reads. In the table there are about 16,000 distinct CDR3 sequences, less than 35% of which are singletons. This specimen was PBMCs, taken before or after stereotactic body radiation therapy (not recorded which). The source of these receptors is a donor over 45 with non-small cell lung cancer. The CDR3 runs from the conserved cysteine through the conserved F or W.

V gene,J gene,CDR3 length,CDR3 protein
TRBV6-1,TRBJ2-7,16,CASSEDVGDSSYEQYF
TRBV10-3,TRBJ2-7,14,CAISESSGSYEQYF
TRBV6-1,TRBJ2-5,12,CASTGIQETQYF
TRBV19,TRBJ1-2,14,CACSKRDRGLSYTF
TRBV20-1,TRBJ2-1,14,CSATDRGRYNEQFF
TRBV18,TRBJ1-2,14,CASSPSSSGYGYTF
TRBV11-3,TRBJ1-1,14,CASSLSGESTEDFF
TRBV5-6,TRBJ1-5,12,CASSLGAQAQHF
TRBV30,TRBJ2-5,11,CAWSRSETQYF
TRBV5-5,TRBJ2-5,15,CASSPRLAVEETQYF
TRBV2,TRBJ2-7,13,CASSEVRDHEQYF
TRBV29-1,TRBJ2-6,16,CSVAPSVRYGANVLTF
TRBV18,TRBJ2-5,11,CASSPQETQYF
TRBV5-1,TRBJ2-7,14,CASSLAQGMYEQYF
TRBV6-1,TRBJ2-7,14,CASSEMDRSYEQYF
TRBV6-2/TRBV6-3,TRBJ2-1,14,CASSNPVSTDWPFF
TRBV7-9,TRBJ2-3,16,CASSESRDLRTDTQYF
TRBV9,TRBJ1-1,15,CASSPGQNPYTEAFF
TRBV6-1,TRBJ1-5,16,CASRTNGRVYNQPQHF
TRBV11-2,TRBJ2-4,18,CASPGGRTTHLAKNIQYF
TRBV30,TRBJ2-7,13,CAWSQGTPFEQYF
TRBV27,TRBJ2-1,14,CASSMTGFYNEQFF
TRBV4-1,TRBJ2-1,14,CARTGTGDYNEQFF
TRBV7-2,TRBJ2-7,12,CASSFSGYEQYF
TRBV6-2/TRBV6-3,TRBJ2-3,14,CASSGLTRTDTQYF
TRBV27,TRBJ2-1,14,CASFSGFPDNEQFF
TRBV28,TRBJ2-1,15,CASRLVVGEVNEQFF
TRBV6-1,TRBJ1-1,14,CASSEAGEVGEAFF
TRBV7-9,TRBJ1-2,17,CASSLELGGGQVLGYTF
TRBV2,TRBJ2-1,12,CASSGGGSEQFF
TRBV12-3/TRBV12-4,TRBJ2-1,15,CASCTGTSGYNEQFF
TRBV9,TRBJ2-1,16,CASSVSGLAKYNEQLF
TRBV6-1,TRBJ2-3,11,CASSGGDAQYF
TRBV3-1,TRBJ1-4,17,CASSQGAGGATNEKLFF
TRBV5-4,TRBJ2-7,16,CASSSSSKRGAYEQYF
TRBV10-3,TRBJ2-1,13,CAITPEGIAEQFF
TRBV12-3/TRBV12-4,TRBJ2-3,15,CASSSLAGGTDTQYF
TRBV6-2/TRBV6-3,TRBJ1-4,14,CASSEDRRDEKLFF
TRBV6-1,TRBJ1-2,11,CASRGGDGYTF
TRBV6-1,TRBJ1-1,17,CASRPGQVVLVNTEAFF
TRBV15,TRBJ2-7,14,CATRVRTGSYEQHF
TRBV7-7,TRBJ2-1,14,CASSSGTASNEQFF
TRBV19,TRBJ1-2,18,CASSRPGTDIPSRASYTF
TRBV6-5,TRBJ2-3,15,CASSYRSGEVDTQYF
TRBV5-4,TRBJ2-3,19,CASSWKRVSSGKSTDTQYF
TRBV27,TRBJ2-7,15,CASRLMLSGGVKQYF
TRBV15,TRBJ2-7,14,CATSVRTGSYEQYF
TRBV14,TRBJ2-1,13,CASSQVSSNEQFF
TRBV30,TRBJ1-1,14,CALDTAAGNTEAFF
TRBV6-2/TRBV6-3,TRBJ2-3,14,CASSYVHATDAQYF
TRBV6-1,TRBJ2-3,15,CASSPDGSSTDTQYF
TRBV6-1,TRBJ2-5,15,CASGGGDKPSETQYF
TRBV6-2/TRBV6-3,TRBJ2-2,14,CASSVSGEDGDLFF